The 25 T cell receptor beta chains presented below share a single source sample, sequenced in a study of cytomegalovirus exposure and HLA in healthy donors. PCR used 60 Vbeta primers and 13 Jbeta primers. Profiled with immunoSEQ multiplex PCR; TCRdb holds only in-frame clones, not every one. The sample records about 85,000 clones, around 66% being singletons. Sequencing was carried out using PBMCs. The source of these receptors is a man aged 25 to 40 in good health and CMV-seronegative.

The chain has TRBV7-9 and TRBJ1-3, with D possibly being TRBD1 (5 bases). Germline V gene lookup returns CDR1 SEHNR and CDR2 FQNEAQ (reference sequence). The germline V and J ends were trimmed by 5 bases and 11 bases, with 16 bases remaining between them. The CDR3 has 13 amino acids. This CDR3 is CASSGQGIVAIYF. The CDR3 DNA reads as TGTGCCAGCAGCGGCCAGGGAATCGTCGCCATATATTTT.

This sequence joins TRBV5-8 and TRBJ1-2, with 7 positions matching TRBD1. Germline V gene data show CDR1 as SGHTS and CDR2 as YDEGEE. J gave up 4 bases and V 4 bases, and 16 bases lay outside the gene matches. CDR3 length equals 17 residues. The CDR3 DNA reads as TGTGCCAGCAGCGCCCGGAAGGGGGCGCCGGGCGTCTATGGCTACACCTTC. Protein product: CASSARKGAPGVYGYTF.

The chain employs TRBV19 and TRBJ2-7; 8 nucleotides align to TRBD2. The germline gives CDR1 LNHDA, CDR2 SQIVND (reference sequence). This CDR3 has 15 amino acids. The V gene end was trimmed by 7 bases and the J gene end by 0 bases; junction bases not matched to a gene: 8. This CDR3 reads CASTSRGEASYEQYF. The DNA for the CDR3 is TGTGCCAGTACCTCGCGGGGGGAAGCCTCCTACGAGCAGTACTTC.

In its sample, this clone was seen a few times. V is TRBV9 and J is TRBJ2-5, with TRBD2 matching over 9 bases. V shed 0 bases, J shed 5 bases, and the junction held 11 bases outside the gene matches. Per the germline V gene, CDR1 is SGDLS and CDR2 is YYNGEE. CDR3 length: 17 residues. In DNA form, the CDR3 reads TGTGCCAGCAGCGTAGTAGCGGGAGACAGGATGGGGGAGACCCAGTACTTC. Its translation: CASSVVAGDRMGETQYF.

The chain has TRBV7-9 and TRBJ1-2, with TRBD1 identical over 11 bases. This CDR3 contains 14 residues. V shed 1 base, J shed 6 bases, and the junction held 1 base outside the gene matches. Germline-derived CDR1 and CDR2 are SEHNR and FQNEAQ (reference sequence). The CDR3 region is CASSLGTGGNGYTF. CDR3 DNA sequence: TGTGCCAGCAGCTTAGGGACAGGGGGCAATGGCTACACCTTC.

The chain links TRBV7-2 to TRBJ2-5, with a tentative D call TRBD2 (5 bases). Germline CDR1 reads SGHTA; CDR2 reads FQGNSA. The CDR3 contains 12 residues. V gave up 5 bases and J gave up 4 bases, with 8 bases separating them. The CDR3 DNA reads as TGTGCCAGCAGCCGCCGGGGAGAGACCCAGTACTTC. Translating gives CASSRRGETQYF. The full variable domain, rest sourced from reference TRBV7-2 and TRBJ2-5, is GAGVSQSPSNKVTEKGKDVELRCDPISGHTALYWYRQSLGQGLEFLIYFQGNSAPDKSGLPSDRFSAERTGGSVSTLTIQRTQQEDSAVYLCASSRRGETQYFGPGTRLLVL.

The chain recombines TRBV28 with TRBJ2-5, with 9 bases aligning to TRBD2. Germline loops: CDR1 MDHEN, CDR2 SYDVKM. This CDR3 region has 15 residues. Trimming cost V 5 bases and J 4 bases; bases outside gene matches: 8. The CDR3 nucleotides read TGTGCCAGCAGTGTGGGGGGTAGCGGGAGAGAGACCCAGTACTTC. Amino acid sequence: CASSVGGSGRETQYF.

The J gene is TRBJ2-3, the V gene TRBV6-1; D might be TRBD1 (6 bases). The V end lost 3 bases, the J end lost 1 base, and 8 bases lay between the germline ends. CDR1 and CDR2 (germline): MNHNS, SASEGT. The CDR3 is made up of 14 amino acids. CDR3 nucleotides: TGTGCCAGCAGTGAGTGGACAGGCACAGATACGCAGTATTTT. Its protein is CASSEWTGTDTQYF.

V gene TRBV18 combines with J gene TRBJ1-3; 9 nucleotides line up with TRBD1. CDR1 KGHSH and CDR2 LQKENI come from the germline V gene. The CDR3 extends over 17 amino acids. V was clipped by 1 base and J by 0 bases; unmatched bases: 4. CDR3 in DNA: TGTGCCAGCTCACCACGTGTGACAGGGGGCTCTGGAAACACCATATATTTT. Amino acid sequence: CASSPRVTGGSGNTIYF.

The V and J genes are TRBV27 and TRBJ2-3; 10 positions match TRBD2. Trimming removed 4 bases from V and 3 bases from J; junction bases left unmatched: 7. The CDR3 covers 16 residues. CDR1 and CDR2 from the germline V gene are MNHEY and SMNVEV (reference sequence). CDR3 bases: TGTGCCAGCAGTTCCTCCGGGACTAGCGAGACAGATACGCAGTATTTT. This encodes CASSSSGTSETDTQYF.

V and J are TRBV2 and TRBJ2-5; 7 bases agree with TRBD1. The CDR3 totals 14 residues. Per the germline V gene, CDR1 is SNHLY and CDR2 is FYNNEI. Trimming took 4 bases from V and 4 from J; bases not matched to a gene: 6. DNA for the CDR3: TGTGCCAGCAGTGGAAGGGGGCGCGGAGAGACCCAGTACTTC. It translates to CASSGRGRGETQYF.

The V and J genes are TRBV5-1 and TRBJ2-7; D may be TRBD1 (6 bases). Trimming removed 4 bases at V and 3 bases at J, with 20 bases between. The CDR3 runs 16 residues. The germline V gene has CDR1 SGHRS and CDR2 YFSETQ. The CDR3 sequence: CASSPRDTQGNYEQYF. The CDR3 bases are TGCGCCAGCAGCCCTAGGGATACCCAGGGGAACTACGAGCAGTACTTC.

This rearrangement joins TRBV6-1 to TRBJ2-5, with 9 bases fitting TRBD2. The CDR3 is 17 amino acids. The junction had 9 bases not matched to a gene; V was cut back by 0 bases and J by 4 bases. The V gene's germline CDR1 is MNHNS and CDR2 SASEGT. The CDR3, as DNA: TGTGCCAGCAGTGAAGCAAGGCTAGCGGGAATAGGAGAGACCCAGTACTTC. As protein: CASSEARLAGIGETQYF.

The chain couples TRBV5-1 to TRBJ2-5; 9 nucleotides align to TRBD2. V shed 0 bases and J 2 bases; nucleotides not matched to a gene: 11. The CDR3 runs to 18 residues. Germline V gene sequence: CDR1 SGHRS, CDR2 YFSETQ. The DNA of the CDR3 is TGCGCCAGCAGCTTGGGGGGACTAGCAGAGGTAGGGCAAGAGACCCAGTACTTC. Residues: CASSLGGLAEVGQETQYF.

V gene TRBV5-1 combines with J gene TRBJ2-7; TRBD2 matches at 12 bases. This CDR3 region has 16 residues. With 0 bases clipped from V and 2 bases from J, the junction kept 3 bases outside the gene matches. From germline, CDR1 is SGHRS and CDR2 YFSETQ. DNA for the CDR3: TGCGCCAGCAGCTTGGGGACTAGCGGGAAAACCTACGAGCAGTACTTC. Its translation is CASSLGTSGKTYEQYF.

This clone was recorded only once. The V and J genes are TRBV27 and TRBJ2-5, with 8 bases matching TRBD2. The CDR3 loop spans 14 amino acids. The trim removed 5 bases at V and 5 bases at J, leaving 7 bases unmatched. Germline values: CDR1 MNHEY, CDR2 SMNVEV (reference sequence). CDR3 sequence reads: CASSDSGGVETQYF. The CDR3 coding sequence is TGTGCCAGCAGTGACTCGGGGGGGGTCGAGACCCAGTACTTC.

J is TRBJ2-1 and V is TRBV4-3; 14 bases match TRBD2. The CDR3 has 18 residues. From germline, CDR1 is LGHNA and CDR2 YSLEER. The V and J ends lost 4 bases and 4 bases, in that order; junction bases with no gene match: 9. The CDR3 protein is CASSRGLAGGRPYNEQFF. The CDR3 nucleotides read TGCGCCAGCAGCCGCGGACTAGCGGGGGGTCGCCCTTACAATGAGCAGTTCTTC.

The chain is built from TRBV6-5 and TRBJ1-2, with 11 bases lining up with TRBD1. V lost 4 bases to trimming and J lost 5 bases; unmatched junction nucleotides: 9. The V gene's germline CDR1 is MNHEY and CDR2 SVGAGI. The CDR3 spans 16 residues. Here the CDR3 reads CASSSTSGTGGYGYTF. The CDR3 DNA reads TGTGCCAGCAGTTCTACTTCCGGGACAGGGGGGTATGGCTACACCTTC.

The chain joins TRBV9 to TRBJ2-2; D uncertain. Deletions cut 7 bases from V and 7 bases from J, with 8 bases between. The germline gives CDR1 SGDLS, CDR2 YYNGEE. CDR3 length equals 11 residues. The CDR3, as DNA: TGTGCCAGCGGCAATGGCGGGGAGCTGTTTTTT. Translating gives CASGNGGELFF. The whole variable domain, remainder taken from reference TRBV9 and TRBJ2-2, is DSGVTQTPKHLITATGQRVTLRCSPRSGDLSVYWYQQSLDQGLQFLIQYYNGEERAKGNILERFSAQQFPDLHSELNLSSLELGDSALYFCASGNGGELFFGEGSRLTVL.

For this clone: Germline and junction disagree at one end, which may indicate a read error. The chain carries TRBV27 and TRBJ1-2; D is undetermined. The V gene's germline CDR1 is MNHEY and CDR2 SMNVEV (reference sequence). The CDR3 is made up of 12 amino acids. The CDR3 nucleotides read TGTACCAGCAGGAGGGAAGACTATGGCTACACCTTC. Its translation: CTSRREDYGYTF.

V and J are TRBV18 and TRBJ1-2, with no clear D. The CDR3 loop spans 14 amino acids. Germline V CDR1 and CDR2: KGHSH, LQKENI. Trimming shortened V by 2 bases and J by 0 bases, and 7 bases separated the two germline ends. Here the CDR3 reads CASSPSGSNYGYTF. Here the CDR3 DNA reads TGTGCCAGCTCACCATCGGGTTCTAACTATGGCTACACCTTC. Looking up the rest from reference TRBV18 and TRBJ1-2 gives the full variable domain: NAGVMQNPRHLVRRRGQEARLRCSPMKGHSHVYWYRQLPEEGLKFMVYLQKENIIDESGMPKERFSAEFPKEGPSILRIQQVVRGDSAAYFCASSPSGSNYGYTFGSGTRLTVV.

The chain joins TRBV25-1 to TRBJ1-2; D gene unclear. Germline V gene lookup returns CDR1 MGHDK and CDR2 SYGVNS. Trimming removed 0 bases from V and 4 bases from J, with 6 bases in between. The CDR3 totals 13 residues. CDR3: CASSEYEGYGYTF. CDR3 sequence (DNA): TGTGCCAGCAGTGAATATGAGGGCTATGGCTACACCTTC.

This clone was counted a few times. This chain connects TRBV4-2 to TRBJ2-3; 11 bases are a match to TRBD2. The CDR3 consists of 16 residues. V lost 2 bases and J lost 5; bases outside the gene matches: 6. Germline V CDR1 and CDR2: LGHNA, YNFKEQ. The CDR3 DNA is TGTGCCAGCAGCCAAACGACTAGCGGGGCCGGAGATACGCAGTATTTT. It codes for CASSQTTSGAGDTQYF.

This chain connects TRBV2 to TRBJ1-6, with D possibly matching TRBD1 (6 bases). CDR1 and CDR2 from the germline V gene are SNHLY and FYNNEI. CDR3 size: 15 residues. V shed 6 bases and J shed 7 bases, with 16 bases lying between them. This CDR3 is CASRPTGNLNSPLHF. Written as DNA, the CDR3 is TGTGCCAGCAGACCCACAGGGAACTTGAATTCACCCCTCCACTTT.

The chain employs TRBV4-2 and TRBJ2-1; D not certain. Germline V gene sequence: CDR1 LGHNA, CDR2 YNFKEQ. The CDR3 runs 14 residues. The V gene lost 6 bases and the J gene lost 4 bases, with 13 bases spanning the gap. Here the CDR3 reads CASRARSSYNEQFF. Here the CDR3 DNA reads TGTGCCAGCAGGGCTAGAAGTTCTTACAATGAGCAGTTCTTC.